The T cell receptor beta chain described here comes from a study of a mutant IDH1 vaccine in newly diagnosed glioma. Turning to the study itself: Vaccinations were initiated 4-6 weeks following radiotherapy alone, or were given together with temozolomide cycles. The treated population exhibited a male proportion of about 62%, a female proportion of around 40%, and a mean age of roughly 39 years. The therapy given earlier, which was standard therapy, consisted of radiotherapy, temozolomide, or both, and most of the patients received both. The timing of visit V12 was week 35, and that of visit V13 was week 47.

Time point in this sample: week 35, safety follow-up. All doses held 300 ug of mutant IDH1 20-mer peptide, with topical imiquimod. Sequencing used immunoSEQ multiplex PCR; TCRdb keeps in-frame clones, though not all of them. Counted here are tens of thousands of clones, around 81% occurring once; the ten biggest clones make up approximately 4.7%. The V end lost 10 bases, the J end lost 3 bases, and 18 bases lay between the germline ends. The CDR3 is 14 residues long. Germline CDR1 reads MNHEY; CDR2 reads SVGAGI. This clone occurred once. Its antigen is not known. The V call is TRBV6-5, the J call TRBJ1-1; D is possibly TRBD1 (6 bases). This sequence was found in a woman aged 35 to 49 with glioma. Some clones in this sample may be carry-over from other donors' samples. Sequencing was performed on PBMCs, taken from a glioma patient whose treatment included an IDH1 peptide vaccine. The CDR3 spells CATNAGEGDTEAFF. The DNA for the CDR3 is TGTGCCACCAATGCGGGGGAGGGGGACACTGAAGCTTTCTTT.